The 4 T cell receptor beta chains given below trace back to one sample, sequenced in a study of glioma-infiltrating T cells. TCR alpha and beta CDR3 regions were amplified from RNA using iRepertoire nested multiplex PCR. A single record per CDR3 protein comes from TCRdb applying MiXCR to the multiplex PCR reads. The table includes under 200,000 distinct CDR3 sequences, more than 30% detected once. The sequenced sample consisted of glioma tissue, nonneoplastic brain tissue, or PBMCs (not recorded which). The receptors come from a human donor with low-grade glioma or glioblastoma, undergoing nonglioma brain surgery, or in good health (not recorded which).

The V call is TRBV7-8, the J call TRBJ2-5; D unclear. Looked up from germline, CDR1 is SGHVS and CDR2 is FQNEAQ. V gave up 0 bases and J gave up 2 bases, with 7 bases separating them. The CDR3 totals 14 residues. CDR3 region: CASSLAFGQETQYF. In nucleotides, the CDR3 is TGTGCCAGCAGCTTAGCGTTCGGACAAGAGACCCAGTACTTC.

Of note for this clonotype: A clone one base away is much larger, so this may be a read error. This chain uses TRBV20-1 with TRBJ2-1, with unresolved D. The CDR3 runs to 15 residues. CDR1 and CDR2 (germline): DFQATT, SNEGSKA (reference sequence). CDR3 protein: CSASSISPSYNEKFF. CDR3 DNA sequence: TGCAGTGCTAGCTCCATTTCCCCCTCCTACAATGAGAAGTTCTTC.

This sequence joins TRBV10-2 and TRBJ2-1; D not certain. The CDR3 totals 15 residues. Deletions cut 5 bases from V and 5 bases from J, with 16 bases between. Germline V lookup: CDR1 WSHSY, CDR2 SAAADI. This chain's CDR3 is CASSPPRWGDNEQFF. The CDR3 DNA follows: TGCGCCAGCAGTCCCCCCAGATGGGGTGACAATGAGCAGTTCTTC.

This clonotype was counted at least ten times. The chain carries TRBV24-1 and TRBJ2-1; TRBD2 agrees at 12 bases. The V gene's germline CDR1 is KGHDR and CDR2 SFDVKD. Trimming at V came to 7 bases and at J to 8 bases, leaving 11 bases not matched to a gene. The CDR3 runs 16 residues. The CDR3 bases are TGTGCCACCAGGGCCTCGACTAGCGGGAGAACCGATGAGCAGTTCTTC. Encoded protein: CATRASTSGRTDEQFF.